This T cell receptor (beta chain) was documented in a study of vaccination and CD4 T cells after COVID-19. Looking at the study overall: For control cultures, the treatment was a CEFX pool, an HIV-1 Nef pool, or no peptide.

The assay that was used to sequence DNA from cultured CD4+ T cells was the Oncomine TCR Beta short-read assay. The source of extracted genomic DNA was cultured CD4+ T cells. TCRdb ran MiXCR on the PCR reads and lists one entry per CDR3 protein. This sample has under 11,000 distinct CDR3 sequences; under 50% occur once, and the top ten carry 29%. Treatment reported: approximately 9-day PBMC culture with coronavirus spike peptide pools or control peptides (ViraFEST assay). A few million PBMCs per well were cultured with about 10 IU/ml IL-2 and roughly 10 ug/ml peptide pools. CDR3 length equals 17 residues. V was clipped by 7 bases and J by 3 bases, with 23 bases between them. Turning to this clonotype: Its matching antigen is unknown.

Sample: CD4+ T cells from blood, cultured in vitro. This chain joins TRBV5-7 and TRBJ1-5, with a tentative D call TRBD1 (6 bases). TRBV5-7 is flagged as an ORF with uncertain function. The receptor was isolated from a human donor who had recovered from COVID-19. Here the CDR3 reads CASSHRYYTGYNQPQHF. CDR3 bases: TGTGCCAGCTCACACCGATACTATACAGGGTACAATCAGCCCCAGCATTTT.